The subject of this entry is one T cell receptor (beta chain). Per the authors' pipeline: Counts of nucleated cells, estimated from reference gene primer amplification, were obtained. Profiling relied on immunoSEQ multiplex PCR, and the TCRdb table lists in-frame clones only, not all of them. V and J calls and clone size are copied from that table; D and trimming were computed from the DNA. The table has around 200,000 clones, approximately 87% seen once; the top ten hold 2% to 3%. This entry comes from a study of blood T cell repertoires in COVID-19. For the study at large: The samples span acute and convalescent COVID-19 from the United States, Italy and Spain. In each case, the material was cDNA or gDNA derived from T cells, B-cell-depleted T cells, or PBMCs.

CDR3 length equals 15 residues. Germline V lookup: CDR1 SGHNT, CDR2 YENEEA. V lost 4 bases and J 2 bases, leaving 14 bases between the germline ends. The gene calls are TRBV11-3 and TRBJ1-1; D may be TRBD1 (5 bases). The sequenced sample consisted of peripheral blood. This receptor was obtained from a man aged 35-49 years with active or convalescent COVID-19. The CDR3 sequence is CASSYGGEKNTEAFF. DNA for the CDR3: TGTGCCAGCAGCTATGGGGGGGAGAAAAACACTGAAGCTTTCTTT.